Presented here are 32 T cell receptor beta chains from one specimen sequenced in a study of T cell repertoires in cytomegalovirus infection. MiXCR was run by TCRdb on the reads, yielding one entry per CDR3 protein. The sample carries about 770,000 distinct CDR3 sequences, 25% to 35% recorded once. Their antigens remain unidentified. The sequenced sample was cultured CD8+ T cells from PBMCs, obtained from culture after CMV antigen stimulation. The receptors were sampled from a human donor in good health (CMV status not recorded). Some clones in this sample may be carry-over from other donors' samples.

The CDR3 region is CASSYGRSWGADEQFF. DNA for the CDR3: TGTGCCAGCAGTTACGGCAGGTCCTGGGGTGCCGATGAGCAGTTCTTC. This rearrangement joins TRBV6-6 to TRBJ2-1, with D unclear. Germline V gives CDR1 MNHNY, CDR2 SVGAGI (reference sequence). The ends were cut back, 2 bases at V and 8 bases at J, with 19 bases in the middle. This CDR3 is 16 amino acids long.

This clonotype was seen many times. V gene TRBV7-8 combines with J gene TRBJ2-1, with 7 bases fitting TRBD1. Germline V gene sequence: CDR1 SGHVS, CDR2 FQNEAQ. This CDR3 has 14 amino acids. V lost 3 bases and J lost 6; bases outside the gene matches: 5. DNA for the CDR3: TGTGCCAGCAGCTTGACAGGGTTAGGCAATGAGCAGTTCTTC. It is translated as CASSLTGLGNEQFF.

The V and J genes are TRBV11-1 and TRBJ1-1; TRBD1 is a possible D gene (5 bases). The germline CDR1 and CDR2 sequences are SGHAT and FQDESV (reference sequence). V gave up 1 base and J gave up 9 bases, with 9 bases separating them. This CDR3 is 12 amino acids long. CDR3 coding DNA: TGTGCCAGCAGCTTAGGACAGCAACAAGCTTTCTTT. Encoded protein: CASSLGQQQAFF.

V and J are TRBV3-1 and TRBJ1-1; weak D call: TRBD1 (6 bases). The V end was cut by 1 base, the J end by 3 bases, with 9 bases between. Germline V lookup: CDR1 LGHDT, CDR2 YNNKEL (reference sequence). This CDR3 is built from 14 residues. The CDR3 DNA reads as TGTGCCAGCAGCCAAGCGGGGGCCCACACTGAAGCTTTCTTT. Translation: CASSQAGAHTEAFF.

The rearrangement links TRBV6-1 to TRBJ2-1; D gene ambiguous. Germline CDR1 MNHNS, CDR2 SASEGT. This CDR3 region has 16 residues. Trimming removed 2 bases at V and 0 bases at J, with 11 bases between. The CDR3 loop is CASSEQDPFSYNEQFF. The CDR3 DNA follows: TGTGCCAGCAGTGAACAGGACCCCTTCTCCTACAATGAGCAGTTCTTC.

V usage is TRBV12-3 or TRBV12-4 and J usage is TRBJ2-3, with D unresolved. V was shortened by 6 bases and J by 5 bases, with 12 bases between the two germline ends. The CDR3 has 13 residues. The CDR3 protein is CASSYTPVDTQYF. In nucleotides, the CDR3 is TGTGCCAGCAGCTATACACCCGTAGATACGCAGTATTTT.

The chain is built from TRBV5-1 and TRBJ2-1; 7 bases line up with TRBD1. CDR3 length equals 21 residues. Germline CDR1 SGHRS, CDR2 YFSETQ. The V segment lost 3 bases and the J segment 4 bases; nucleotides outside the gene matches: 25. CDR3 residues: CASSSPKPTTTGSFLYNEQFF. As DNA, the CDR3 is TGCGCCAGCAGCTCACCGAAACCTACTACGACAGGGTCGTTCTTGTACAATGAGCAGTTCTTC.

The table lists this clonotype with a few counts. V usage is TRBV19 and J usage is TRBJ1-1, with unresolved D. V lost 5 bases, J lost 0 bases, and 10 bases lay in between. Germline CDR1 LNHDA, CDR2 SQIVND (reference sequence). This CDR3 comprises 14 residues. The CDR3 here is CASSSRGMNTEAFF. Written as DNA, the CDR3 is TGTGCCAGTAGTTCACGCGGGATGAACACTGAAGCTTTCTTT.

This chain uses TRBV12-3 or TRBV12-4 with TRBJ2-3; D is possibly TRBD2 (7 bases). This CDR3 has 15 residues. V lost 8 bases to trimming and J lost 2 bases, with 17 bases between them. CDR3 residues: CASSATGGFTDTQYF. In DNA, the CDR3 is TGTGCCAGCTCCGCGACGGGGGGCTTCACAGATACGCAGTATTTT.

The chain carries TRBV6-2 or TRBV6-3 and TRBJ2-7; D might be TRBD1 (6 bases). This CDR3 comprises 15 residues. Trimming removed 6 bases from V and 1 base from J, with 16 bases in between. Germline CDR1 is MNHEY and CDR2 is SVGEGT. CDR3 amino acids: CASRGDTDRSYEQYV. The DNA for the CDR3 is TGTGCCAGCAGGGGCGATACGGACAGATCCTACGAGCAGTACGTC.

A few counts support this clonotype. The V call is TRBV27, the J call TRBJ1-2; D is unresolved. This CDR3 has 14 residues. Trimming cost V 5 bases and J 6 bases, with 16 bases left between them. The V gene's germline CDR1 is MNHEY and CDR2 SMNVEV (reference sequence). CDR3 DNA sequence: TGTGCCAGCAGTCCCCGGGTCCGCAGCCATGGCTACACCTTC. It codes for CASSPRVRSHGYTF.

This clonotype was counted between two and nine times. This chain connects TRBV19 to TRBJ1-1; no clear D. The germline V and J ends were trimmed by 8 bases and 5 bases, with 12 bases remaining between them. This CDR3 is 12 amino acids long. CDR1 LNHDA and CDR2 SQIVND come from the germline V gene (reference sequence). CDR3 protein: CASGGVGTEAFF. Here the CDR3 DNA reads TGTGCCAGTGGTGGGGTGGGTACTGAAGCTTTCTTT.

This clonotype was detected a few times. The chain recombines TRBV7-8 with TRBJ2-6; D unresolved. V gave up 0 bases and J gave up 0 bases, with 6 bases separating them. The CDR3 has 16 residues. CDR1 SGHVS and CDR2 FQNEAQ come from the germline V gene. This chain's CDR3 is CASSLAWPSGANVLTF. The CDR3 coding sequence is TGTGCCAGCAGCTTAGCCTGGCCCTCTGGGGCCAACGTCCTGACTTTC.

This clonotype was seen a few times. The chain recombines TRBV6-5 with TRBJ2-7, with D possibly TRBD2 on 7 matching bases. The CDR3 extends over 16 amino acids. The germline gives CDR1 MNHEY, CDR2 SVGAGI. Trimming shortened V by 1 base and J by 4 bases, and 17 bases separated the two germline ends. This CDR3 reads CASSYFDTGGGYEQYF. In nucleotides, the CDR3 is TGTGCCAGCAGTTACTTTGATACGGGGGGCGGATACGAGCAGTACTTC.

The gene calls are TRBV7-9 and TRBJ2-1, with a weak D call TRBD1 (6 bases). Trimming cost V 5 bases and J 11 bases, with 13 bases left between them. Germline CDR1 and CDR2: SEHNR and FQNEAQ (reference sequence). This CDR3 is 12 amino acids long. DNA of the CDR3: TGTGCCAGCAGCGCGGAACAGGGCCAGCAGTTCTTC. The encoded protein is CASSAEQGQQFF. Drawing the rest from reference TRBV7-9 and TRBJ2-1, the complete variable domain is DTGVSQNPRHKITKRGQNVTFRCDPISEHNRLYWYRQTLGQGPEFLTYFQNEAQLEKSRLLSDRFSAERPKGSFSTLEIQRTEQGDSAMYLCASSAEQGQQFFGPGTRLTVL.

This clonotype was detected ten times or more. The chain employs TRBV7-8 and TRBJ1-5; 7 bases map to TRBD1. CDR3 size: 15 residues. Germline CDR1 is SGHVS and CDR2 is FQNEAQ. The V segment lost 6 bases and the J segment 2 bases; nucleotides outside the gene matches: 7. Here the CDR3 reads CASSSPGTGNQPQHF. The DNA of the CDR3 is TGTGCCAGCAGTTCCCCCGGGACAGGCAATCAGCCCCAGCATTTT.

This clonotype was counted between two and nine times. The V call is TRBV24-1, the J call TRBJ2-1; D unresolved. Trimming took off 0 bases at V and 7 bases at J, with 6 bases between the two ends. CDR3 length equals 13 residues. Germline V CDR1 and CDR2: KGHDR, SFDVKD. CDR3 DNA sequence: TGTGCCACCAGTGATTTGCATGGTAATGAGCAGTTCTTC. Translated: CATSDLHGNEQFF.

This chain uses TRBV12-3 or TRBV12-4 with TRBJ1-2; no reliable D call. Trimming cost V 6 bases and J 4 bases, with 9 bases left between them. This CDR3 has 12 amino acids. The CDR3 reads CASSRESYGYTF. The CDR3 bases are TGTGCCAGCAGCCGGGAATCCTATGGCTACACCTTC.

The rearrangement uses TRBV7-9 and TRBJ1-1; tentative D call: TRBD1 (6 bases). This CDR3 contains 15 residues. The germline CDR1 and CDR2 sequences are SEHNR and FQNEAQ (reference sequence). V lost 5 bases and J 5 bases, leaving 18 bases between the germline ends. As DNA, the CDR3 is TGTGCCAGCAGCGAACACAGGGTCGTAAGGACTGAAGCTTTCTTT. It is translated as CASSEHRVVRTEAFF.

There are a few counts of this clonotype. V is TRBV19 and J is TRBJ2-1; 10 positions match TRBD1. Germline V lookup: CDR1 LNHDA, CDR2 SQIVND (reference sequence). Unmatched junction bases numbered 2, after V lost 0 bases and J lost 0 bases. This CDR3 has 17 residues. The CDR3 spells CASSIDRDRGSYNEQFF. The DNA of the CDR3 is TGTGCCAGTAGTATAGACCGGGACAGGGGCTCCTACAATGAGCAGTTCTTC.

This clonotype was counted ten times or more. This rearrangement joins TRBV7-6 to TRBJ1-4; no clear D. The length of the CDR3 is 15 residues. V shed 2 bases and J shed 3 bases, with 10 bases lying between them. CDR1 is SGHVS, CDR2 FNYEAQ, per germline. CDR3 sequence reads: CASSLMGGSNEKLFF. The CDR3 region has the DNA TGTGCCAGCAGCTTAATGGGAGGGTCTAATGAAAAACTGTTTTTT.

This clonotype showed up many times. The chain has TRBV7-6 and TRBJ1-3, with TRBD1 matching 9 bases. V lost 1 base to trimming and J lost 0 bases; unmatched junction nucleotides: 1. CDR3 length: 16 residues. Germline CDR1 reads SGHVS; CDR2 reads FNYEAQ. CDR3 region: CASSLETGGSGNTIYF. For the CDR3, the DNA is TGTGCCAGCAGCTTAGAGACAGGGGGCTCTGGAAACACCATATATTTT.

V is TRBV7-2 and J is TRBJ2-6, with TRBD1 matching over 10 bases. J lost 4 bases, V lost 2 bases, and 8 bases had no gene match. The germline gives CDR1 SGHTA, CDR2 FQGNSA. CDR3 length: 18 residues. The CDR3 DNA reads TGTGCCAGCAGCTTATTGATGACAGGGGGCCGCGGGGCCAACGTCCTGACTTTC. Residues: CASSLLMTGGRGANVLTF.

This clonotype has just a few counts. DNA for the CDR3: TGTGCCAGCACCGCGGAAGAAGGCCCAGATACGCAGTATTTT. Its protein is CASTAEEGPDTQYF. This chain uses TRBV6-1 with TRBJ2-3; D not certain. CDR1 is MNHNS, CDR2 SASEGT, per germline. Trimming took off 7 bases at V and 4 bases at J, with 15 bases between the two ends. The CDR3 length is 14 residues.

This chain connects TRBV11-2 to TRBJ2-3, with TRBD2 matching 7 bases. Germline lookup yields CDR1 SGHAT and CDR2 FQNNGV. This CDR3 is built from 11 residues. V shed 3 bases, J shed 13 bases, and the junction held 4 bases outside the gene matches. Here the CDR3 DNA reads TGTGCCAGCAGCTTGGGAGGGGACGAGTATTTT. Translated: CASSLGGDEYF.

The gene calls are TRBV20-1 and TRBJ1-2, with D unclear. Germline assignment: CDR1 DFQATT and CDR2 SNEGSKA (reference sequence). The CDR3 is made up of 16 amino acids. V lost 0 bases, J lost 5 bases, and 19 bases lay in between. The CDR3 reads CSARDGDGISAYGYTF. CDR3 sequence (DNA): TGCAGTGCTAGAGATGGCGACGGCATTTCGGCATATGGCTACACCTTC.

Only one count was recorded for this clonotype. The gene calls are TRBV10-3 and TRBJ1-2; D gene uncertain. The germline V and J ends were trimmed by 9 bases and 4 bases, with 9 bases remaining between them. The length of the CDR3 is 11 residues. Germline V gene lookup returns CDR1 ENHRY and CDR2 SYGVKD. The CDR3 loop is CAIRTVYGYTF. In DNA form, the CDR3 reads TGTGCCATTCGGACGGTCTATGGCTACACCTTC.

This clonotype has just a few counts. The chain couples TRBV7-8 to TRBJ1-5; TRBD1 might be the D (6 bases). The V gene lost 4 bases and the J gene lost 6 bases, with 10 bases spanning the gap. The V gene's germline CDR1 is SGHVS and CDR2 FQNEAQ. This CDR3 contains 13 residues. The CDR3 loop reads CASSSAGVQPQHF. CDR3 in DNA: TGTGCCAGCAGCTCCGCAGGGGTTCAGCCCCAGCATTTT.

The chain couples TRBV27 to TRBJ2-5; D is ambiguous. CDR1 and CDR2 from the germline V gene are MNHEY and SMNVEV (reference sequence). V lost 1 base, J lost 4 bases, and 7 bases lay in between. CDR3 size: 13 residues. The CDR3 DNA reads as TGTGCCAGCAGTTTATATATACGAGAGACCCAGTACTTC. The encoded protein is CASSLYIRETQYF.

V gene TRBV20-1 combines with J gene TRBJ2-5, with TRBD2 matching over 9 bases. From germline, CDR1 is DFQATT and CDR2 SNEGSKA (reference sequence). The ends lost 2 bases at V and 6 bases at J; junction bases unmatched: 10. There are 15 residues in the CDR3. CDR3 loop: CSARPRLADLKTQYF. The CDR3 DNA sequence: TGCAGTGCTAGACCTAGACTAGCGGATCTCAAGACCCAGTACTTC.

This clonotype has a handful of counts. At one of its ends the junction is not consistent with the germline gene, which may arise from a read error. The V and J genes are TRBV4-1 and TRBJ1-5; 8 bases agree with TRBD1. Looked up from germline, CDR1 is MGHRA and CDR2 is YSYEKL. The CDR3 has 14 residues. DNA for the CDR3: TGTGCCAGCAGCCCTGACAGGGGTGGTCAGCCCCAGCATTTT. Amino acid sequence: CASSPDRGGQPQHF.

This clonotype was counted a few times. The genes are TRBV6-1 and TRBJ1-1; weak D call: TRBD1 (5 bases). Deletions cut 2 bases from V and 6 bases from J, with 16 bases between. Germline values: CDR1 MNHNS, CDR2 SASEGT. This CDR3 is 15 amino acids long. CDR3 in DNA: TGTGCCAGCAGTGAATTGGGGGGGGTTAGGGCTGAAGCTTTCTTT. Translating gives CASSELGGVRAEAFF.